The 27 T cell receptor beta chains reported below all come from one sample, sequenced in a study of cytomegalovirus exposure and HLA in healthy donors. With 60 Vbeta and 13 Jbeta primers, the PCR was carried out. Profiled with immunoSEQ multiplex PCR; TCRdb holds only in-frame clones, not every one. This table has about 160,000 clones, 60% to 85% appearing once. Sequenced sample: PBMCs. These receptors were collected from a man aged 40-50 years in good health and CMV-seropositive.

CDR3 residues: CASYPGTGEGKLFF. CDR3 bases: TGTGCCAGTTATCCCGGGACAGGGGAAGGAAAACTGTTTTTT. This chain joins TRBV19 and TRBJ1-4; the match to TRBD1 covers 10 bases. V shed 8 bases and J 10 bases; nucleotides not matched to a gene: 10. The CDR3 has 14 amino acids. Germline V gives CDR1 LNHDA, CDR2 SQIVND (reference sequence).

V and J are TRBV7-8 and TRBJ2-3, with D possibly matching TRBD1 (6 bases). Germline V gene lookup returns CDR1 SGHVS and CDR2 FQNEAQ. The CDR3 totals 16 residues. Deletions cut 4 bases from V and 6 bases from J, with 20 bases between. CDR3 sequence: CASSSPAVGQGDTQYF. The CDR3 DNA reads as TGTGCCAGCAGCTCCCCGGCGGTGGGGCAGGGGGATACGCAGTATTTT.

The gene calls are TRBV29-1 and TRBJ2-1; D perhaps matches TRBD1 (6 bases). Germline V CDR1 and CDR2: SQVTM, ANQGSEA. The CDR3 is 15 amino acids. The germline V and J ends were trimmed by 1 base and 5 bases, with 15 bases remaining between them. This CDR3 is CSVEGDKGRDNEQFF. CDR3 bases: TGCAGCGTTGAAGGGGACAAGGGTCGGGACAATGAGCAGTTCTTC.

The V gene is TRBV10-2, the J gene TRBJ2-3, with D maybe TRBD2 (5 bases). CDR3 length: 14 amino acids. V shed 7 bases and J shed 0 bases, with 11 bases lying between them. In germline, CDR1 is WSHSY, CDR2 SAAADI. As DNA, the CDR3 is TGCGCCAGCACACTAGACACAAGCACAGATACGCAGTATTTT. Translation: CASTLDTSTDTQYF.

V gene TRBV27 combines with J gene TRBJ2-2, with D perhaps matching TRBD2 (6 bases). Per the germline V gene, CDR1 is MNHEY and CDR2 is SMNVEV (reference sequence). The ends were cut back, 3 bases at V and 3 bases at J, with 11 bases in the middle. The CDR3 totals 15 residues. CDR3 nucleotides: TGTGCCAGCAGTTTTGACGGGAGCGACACCGGGGAGCTGTTTTTT. Residues: CASSFDGSDTGELFF.

The chain recombines TRBV19 with TRBJ1-1; maybe TRBD1 (5 bases). The CDR3 sequence is 11 residues long. Germline V CDR1 and CDR2: LNHDA, SQIVND (reference sequence). Trimming stripped 9 bases from V and 5 bases from J, with 10 bases between. CDR3 region: CASRRGTEAFF. In DNA, the CDR3 is TGTGCCAGCCGCCGGGGGACTGAAGCTTTCTTT.

The chain is built from TRBV15 and TRBJ2-2, with 7 bases aligning to TRBD2. V was clipped by 0 bases and J by 6 bases; unmatched bases: 4. Germline V lookup: CDR1 LNHNV, CDR2 YYDKDF (reference sequence). The CDR3 loop spans 15 amino acids. CDR3 protein: CATSRDGGGPGELFF. The CDR3 bases are TGTGCCACCAGCAGAGATGGGGGGGGTCCCGGGGAGCTGTTTTTT.

This clone appeared once. The conserved phenylalanine or tryptophan normally closing the CDR3 is absent here, so this likely arose from a read error. The chain joins TRBV5-4 to TRBJ1-2, with 7 bases aligning to TRBD1. Germline lookup yields CDR1 SGHNT and CDR2 YYREEE (reference sequence). This CDR3 region has 15 residues. J gave up 3 bases and V 4 bases, and 9 bases lay outside the gene matches. The CDR3 sequence is CASSHRQGSDYGYTL. The DNA of the CDR3 is TGTGCCAGCAGCCACCGACAGGGATCGGACTATGGCTACACCCTC.

This clone has a handful of counts. V gene TRBV28 combines with J gene TRBJ2-7; D remains ambiguous. V lost 2 bases, J lost 1 base, and 6 bases lay in between. The CDR3 sequence is 13 residues long. Germline assignment: CDR1 MDHEN and CDR2 SYDVKM. The CDR3 DNA reads as TGTGCCAGCAGTTTAATACAGTCCTACGAGCAGTACTTC. It encodes CASSLIQSYEQYF.

In its sample, this clone was seen once. The chain carries TRBV9 and TRBJ2-3, with 7 bases identical to TRBD1. V shed 3 bases, J shed 0 bases, and the junction held 13 bases outside the gene matches. Germline-derived CDR1 and CDR2 are SGDLS and YYNGEE. The CDR3 has 18 residues. The CDR3 region is CASSGRQGDPISTDTQYF. The CDR3 DNA is TGTGCCAGCAGCGGTCGACAGGGAGACCCTATTAGCACAGATACGCAGTATTTT.

This clone was counted a single time. The chain couples TRBV4-3 to TRBJ1-5; D gene ambiguous. Trimming stripped 0 bases from V and 2 bases from J, with 8 bases between. Germline lookup yields CDR1 LGHNA and CDR2 YSLEER. This CDR3 is 15 amino acids long. The CDR3 DNA reads as TGCGCCAGCAGCCAAGATGGCTTGGGCAATCAGCCCCAGCATTTT. Encoded protein: CASSQDGLGNQPQHF.

The chain combines TRBV20-1 with TRBJ1-1; 7 bases are a match to TRBD1. CDR1 is DFQATT and CDR2 is SNEGSKA in the germline V gene (reference sequence). V trimming: 6 bases; J trimming: 6 bases; junction bases outside the gene matches: 4. The CDR3 has 11 residues. This chain's CDR3 is CSAQGVAEAFF. CDR3 sequence (DNA): TGCAGTGCCCAGGGGGTTGCTGAAGCTTTCTTT.

This clone was found a few times. This rearrangement joins TRBV6-1 to TRBJ2-3; 11 nucleotides align to TRBD2. This CDR3 region has 14 residues. Trimming at V came to 8 bases and at J to 1 base, leaving 2 bases not matched to a gene. Germline V lookup: CDR1 MNHNS, CDR2 SASEGT. In DNA form, the CDR3 reads TGTGCCAGCGTACTAGCGGGAGGCACAGATACGCAGTATTTT. Translated: CASVLAGGTDTQYF.

The chain links TRBV7-8 to TRBJ1-4; 9 bases line up with TRBD1. The germline V gene encodes CDR1 SGHVS and CDR2 FQNEAQ. The CDR3 is 15 residues long. With V trimmed by 1 base and J by 10 bases, 7 bases remained unmatched. The CDR3 nucleotides read TGTGCCAGCAGCTTAGGAGGACAGGGGTCGGGAAAACTGTTTTTT. Its translation: CASSLGGQGSGKLFF.

This chain uses TRBV4-3 with TRBJ2-7; 7 bases match TRBD2. The CDR3 is 15 residues long. Trimming cost V 2 bases and J 0 bases; bases outside gene matches: 4. Germline V gene sequence: CDR1 LGHNA, CDR2 YSLEER. CDR3 protein: CASSQTAGSSYEQYF. CDR3 in DNA: TGCGCCAGCAGCCAAACAGCGGGGAGCTCCTACGAGCAGTACTTC.

This clone was recorded once. This chain connects TRBV14 to TRBJ2-2, with TRBD1 as a possible D gene (5 bases). CDR1 is SGHDN and CDR2 is FVKESK in the germline V gene. The CDR3 runs 16 residues. Deletions cut 4 bases from V and 4 bases from J, with 16 bases between. The DNA of the CDR3 is TGTGCCAGCAGCCCCCTCGGACAACAGTTCACCGGGGAGCTGTTTTTT. Translating gives CASSPLGQQFTGELFF.

This chain connects TRBV27 to TRBJ2-5; D is perhaps TRBD1 (6 bases). CDR1 is MNHEY and CDR2 is SMNVEV in the germline V gene (reference sequence). Trimming pared 5 bases from V and 5 bases from J, leaving 15 bases between. This CDR3 has 14 residues. CDR3 loop: CASSRADRIETQYF. DNA of the CDR3: TGTGCCAGCAGTAGGGCCGACAGGATCGAGACCCAGTACTTC.

The chain is built from TRBV6-5 and TRBJ1-2; D is perhaps TRBD1 (5 bases). The CDR3 has 13 amino acids. The V gene's germline CDR1 is MNHEY and CDR2 SVGAGI. The V and J ends lost 5 bases and 7 bases respectively, with 14 bases between them. In DNA form, the CDR3 reads TGTGCCAGCAGTCGAGCAGGGCCAGGTGGCTACACCTTC. This encodes CASSRAGPGGYTF.

V usage is TRBV7-8 and J usage is TRBJ2-7, with 10 bases identical to TRBD2. The CDR3 is 18 amino acids. Germline CDR1 and CDR2: SGHVS and FQNEAQ. Trimming took 2 bases from V and 0 from J; bases not matched to a gene: 10. The CDR3 is CASSLNRDPSGSSYEQYF. The CDR3 nucleotides are TGTGCCAGCAGCTTAAACAGGGATCCTAGCGGGAGCTCCTACGAGCAGTACTTC.

V and J are TRBV19 and TRBJ2-1; TRBD2 matches 7 bases. CDR1 is LNHDA, CDR2 SQIVND, per germline (reference sequence). Germline trimming cut 6 bases from V and 4 bases from J; bases unmatched to any gene: 3. The CDR3 length is 13 residues. DNA of the CDR3: TGTGCCAGTAGGCGCGGGGGTTACAATGAGCAGTTCTTC. Its protein is CASRRGGYNEQFF.

V gene TRBV2 combines with J gene TRBJ2-4; D perhaps matches TRBD1 (5 bases). Trimming took 1 base from V and 0 from J, leaving 10 bases between them. CDR1 SNHLY and CDR2 FYNNEI come from the germline V gene. The CDR3 spans 16 residues. CDR3 sequence reads: CASSEDRLLAKNIQYF. The DNA of the CDR3 is TGTGCCAGCAGTGAAGACAGGTTACTAGCCAAAAACATTCAGTACTTC.

The rearrangement links TRBV14 to TRBJ2-3; 13 bases align to TRBD2. Germline CDR1 reads SGHDN; CDR2 reads FVKESK. V was pared by 1 base and J by 2 bases, with 3 bases of the junction left unmatched. This CDR3 region has 17 residues. CDR3 sequence reads: CASSQGGLAGYTDTQYF. Written as DNA, the CDR3 is TGTGCCAGCAGCCAAGGGGGACTAGCGGGGTACACAGATACGCAGTATTTT.

This chain links TRBV7-2 with TRBJ1-2; TRBD1 matches at 8 bases. The CDR3 consists of 14 residues. V lost 7 bases, J lost 5 bases, and 9 bases stayed unmatched. From germline, CDR1 is SGHTA and CDR2 FQGNSA. The CDR3 nucleotides read TGTGCCAGCAAGAGCGGGCAGGGGGCATATGGCTACACCTTC. This sequence encodes CASKSGQGAYGYTF.

The chain couples TRBV29-1 to TRBJ1-2; D not resolved. Germline CDR1 and CDR2: SQVTM and ANQGSEA. V shed 5 bases and J shed 0 bases, with 7 bases lying between them. The CDR3 runs to 12 residues. CDR3 DNA sequence: TGCAGCGTTTACACAGCTAACTATGGCTACACCTTC. Residues: CSVYTANYGYTF.

This chain links TRBV15 with TRBJ2-1; TRBD2 matches 12 bases. Germline V gene sequence: CDR1 LNHNV, CDR2 YYDKDF (reference sequence). This CDR3 contains 19 residues. J was trimmed by 0 bases and V by 2 bases; bases with no gene match: 8. CDR3 protein: CATSRLKLAGGSSYNEQFF. The CDR3 DNA reads TGTGCCACCAGCAGACTGAAACTAGCGGGAGGCAGCTCCTACAATGAGCAGTTCTTC.

The rearrangement links TRBV29-1 to TRBJ2-1, with TRBD2 as a possible D gene (5 bases). Trimming stripped 6 bases from V and 3 bases from J, with 12 bases between. The CDR3 runs 13 residues. Germline V gives CDR1 SQVTM, CDR2 ANQGSEA. The CDR3 DNA is TGCAGCGTCAAGCGGAGAGACTACAATGAGCAGTTCTTC. This encodes CSVKRRDYNEQFF.

This chain joins TRBV7-2 and TRBJ2-1; TRBD2 aligns across 11 bases. Germline V gene data show CDR1 as SGHTA and CDR2 as FQGNSA. This CDR3 spans 18 amino acids. Trimming removed 3 bases from V and 7 bases from J; junction bases left unmatched: 14. This chain's CDR3 is CASSFQTPQLAGANEQFF. The CDR3 DNA reads as TGTGCCAGCAGCTTTCAAACTCCACAACTAGCGGGGGCAAATGAGCAGTTCTTC. Full variable domain (rest looked up from reference TRBV7-2 and TRBJ2-1): GAGVSQSPSNKVTEKGKDVELRCDPISGHTALYWYRQSLGQGLEFLIYFQGNSAPDKSGLPSDRFSAERTGGSVSTLTIQRTQQEDSAVYLCASSFQTPQLAGANEQFFGPGTRLTVL.